This T cell receptor beta chain was documented in a study of cytomegalovirus exposure and HLA in healthy donors. Study-level points and caveats: Most sequenced TCRs were rare (though some public TCRs occurred in many donors).

The sample holds one count of this clone. As yet, its antigen is unknown. The same CDR3 can be traced to other DNA sequences in this sample. The germline V and J ends were trimmed by 4 bases and 8 bases, with 15 bases remaining between them. This CDR3 is built from 13 residues. Per germline, CDR1 SGHRS and CDR2 YFSETQ. It was with 60 Vbeta and 13 Jbeta primers that the PCR ran. The method was immunoSEQ multiplex PCR; TCRdb's version includes in-frame clones alone and lacks a portion of them. The sample records roughly 200,000 clones, about four fifths being singletons. The rearrangement uses TRBV5-1 and TRBJ1-2; D might be TRBD1 (5 bases). The sequence was collected from a man aged 45 to 65 in good health and CMV-seronegative. Sequencing was done on a sample of PBMCs. CDR3: CASSHNTGDGYTF. The CDR3 DNA follows: TGCGCCAGCAGCCATAACACGGGGGACGGCTACACCTTC.